Listed here is a single T cell receptor (beta chain). In its sample, this clone was seen once. No antigen is known for it. No base-level quality is on record; no much larger clone is a single base apart. This sample is part of a study of radiation and T cells in renal cell carcinoma (dated by TCRdb to 2018 to 2021). Study-wide context: Samples were obtained from a clinical trial, in which 15 Gy stereotactic body radiation therapy was delivered to primary renal cell carcinomas and nephrectomy was performed 4 weeks later. In the 53 samples combined, around 3.9 million unique CDR3 nucleotide sequences were found, encoding 2,658,974 unique CDR3 amino acid sequences. TCR beta sequencing covered roughly 53 samples in total, comprising around 26 tumors and about 27 peripheral blood samples.

CDR1 is given as SGHTA and CDR2 as FQGNSA, both from the germline V gene. Counted from cysteine to phenylalanine, this CDR3 has 14 amino acids. Kept here is only the CDR3 DNA, which spans 42 bases and is read in frame from base 1. V loses 6 bases, J loses 3 bases, and the germline ends lie 13 bases apart. The label giving this sample's time point can be read as: blood 2 weeks post-SBRT. What the treatment or condition label conveys for this sample: 15 Gy SBRT to primary tumor, nephrectomy 4 weeks later. Serial peripheral blood from radiation-treated patients was sampled at baseline, 2 weeks and 4 weeks after SBRT to track tumor-enriched clonotypes. Every patient had renal cell carcinoma of clear cell pathology. The QIAamp DNA Blood Mini Kit (Qiagen) was used to prepare genomic DNA for TCR sequencing. The analyses included only samples that passed all quality control checks. The research as a whole found: With a single-armed trial design, the study had no way to address how radiation dose or scheduling affects the TCR repertoire. Because pretreatment tumor biopsies were not available, the baseline intratumoral presence of clonotypes could not be determined. Changes in the blood repertoire were not tracked past 4 weeks after treatment. In blood, the top tumor clonotypes increased between baseline and 2 weeks post-radiation and then shrank by 4 weeks, which suggests that tumor-resident clones expanded only transiently.

Following the manufacturer's recommendations, the immunoSEQ kit was used to generate TCR beta libraries from genomic DNA. Library preparation used a first multiplex PCR with proprietary primers, then a second PCR adding unique barcodes, with bead cleanups after each round. Each sample batch included a kit-provided positive control reaction and a negative control reaction. The final libraries were assessed on an Agilent 4200 TapeStation D1000 ScreenTape, pooled by volume, and quantified by qPCR. Sequencing was performed on an Illumina NextSeq500 using a MidOutput 150-cycle cartridge, with 156 Read1 cycles, 15 Index1 cycles, and the kit custom primers. The pooled library was loaded at roughly 1 pM with a roughly 20% PhiX control spike-in. The authors' analysis ran thus. Vendor-processed data were analyzed in R, with a clonotype defined as all T cells sharing the same CDR3 nucleotide sequence. In the clone abundance analyses, frequencies were normalized to the 10,000 most abundant clones in each sample. Public T cell clones, which averaged fewer than five per sample, were removed prior to analysis. A difference in abundance of at least 32-fold between compartments was used to define tumor-enriched and baseline blood-enriched clonotypes. A beta-binomial differential abundance model was used to identify clonotypes that expanded or contracted between blood time points. Similarity between tumor and blood repertoires was quantified using the Baroni-Urbani and Buser coefficient, and groups were compared with two-tailed Wilcoxon tests in R. TCRdb provides this immuneACCESS table in a form limited to in-frame rearrangements. Some clones are lacking; in checked studies, under half of them reflect an unresolved V gene, and why the rest are absent is not known. V, J and clone size reflect that table, while D and trimming were determined from the DNA. Present in this sample are 95,000 to 150,000 clones, around 81% of which were seen just once. Around 6.1% of the sample belongs to the ten largest clones.

The specimen comprised blood, sampled from a patient whose treatment included radiotherapy and nephrectomy. The source is a man aged 45-65 years with renal cell carcinoma. This chain joins TRBV7-2 to TRBJ2-3; TRBD1 is possibly the D segment (6 matching bases). This receptor has the CDR3 CASRTRQGTDTQYF. The DNA sequence is as follows: TGTGCCAGCAGGACCCGGCAGGGGACAGATACGCAGTATTTT. Outside the CDR3, residues come from the reference TRBV7-2 and TRBJ2-3 proteins, so the full variable domain is: GAGVSQSPSNKVTEKGKDVELRCDPISGHTALYWYRQSLGQGLEFLIYFQGNSAPDKSGLPSDRFSAERTGGSVSTLTIQRTQQEDSAVYLCASRTRQGTDTQYFGPGTRLTVL.